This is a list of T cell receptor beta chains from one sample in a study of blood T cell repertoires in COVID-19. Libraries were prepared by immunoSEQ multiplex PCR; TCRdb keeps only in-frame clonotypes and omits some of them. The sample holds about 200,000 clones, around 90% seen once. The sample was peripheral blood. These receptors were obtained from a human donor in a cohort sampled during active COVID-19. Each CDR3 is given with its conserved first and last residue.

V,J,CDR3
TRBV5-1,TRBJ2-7,CASSYAIGQSEQYF
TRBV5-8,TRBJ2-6,CASSADRGPGANVLTF
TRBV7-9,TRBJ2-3,CASSLQGSTDTQYF
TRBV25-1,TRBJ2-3,CASSEAAVLSTDTQYF
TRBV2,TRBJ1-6,CASSELRNSPLHF
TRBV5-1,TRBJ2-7,CASSWQGEYEQYF
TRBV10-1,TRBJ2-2,CASSARGFGTSLNTGELFF
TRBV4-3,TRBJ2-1,CASSQDGSREWYEQFF
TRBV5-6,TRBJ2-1,CASDRREGLGEQFF
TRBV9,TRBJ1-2,CASSVDQGQDYGYTF
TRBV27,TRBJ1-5,CASRSGMGRGSNQPQHF
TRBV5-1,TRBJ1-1,CASSSGQGGAFF
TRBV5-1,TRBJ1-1,CASSLGGENTEAFF
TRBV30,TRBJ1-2,CAWSVAGHGYTF
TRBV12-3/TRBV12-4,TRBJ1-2,CASSWGANYGYTF
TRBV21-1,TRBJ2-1,CASSKAQGSHNEQFF
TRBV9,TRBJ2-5,CASSVGTVQETQYF
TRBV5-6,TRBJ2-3,CASSLTSGQGAADTQYF
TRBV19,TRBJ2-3,CASSYIGGVGDTQYF
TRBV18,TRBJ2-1,CASSPQSTSGPQFF
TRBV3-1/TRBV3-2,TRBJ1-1,CASTSRDRGNTEAFF
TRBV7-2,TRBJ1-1,CASSGGGRNTEAFF
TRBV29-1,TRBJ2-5,CSTGQGQETQYF
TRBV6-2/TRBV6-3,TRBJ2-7,CASSYSLESAPGQGAYEQYF
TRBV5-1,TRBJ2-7,CASSLYTGTAYEQYF
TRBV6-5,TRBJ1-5,CASSSRQNSNQPQHF
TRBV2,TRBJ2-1,CASSEGLAYTSKQFF
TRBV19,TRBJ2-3,CASSIGGGTDTQYF
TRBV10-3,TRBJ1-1,CAIGTDSIGSEAFF
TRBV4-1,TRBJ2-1,CASSQDSGGYNEQFF
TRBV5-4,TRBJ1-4,CASSLGQGVGEKLFF
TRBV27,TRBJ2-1,CASRRGVSSYNEQFF
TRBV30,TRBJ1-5,CAWSAPPTGQPQHF
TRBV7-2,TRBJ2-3,CASSSRGLAGNTDTQYF
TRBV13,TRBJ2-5,CASSLGPPGETQYF
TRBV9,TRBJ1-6,CASSVGPGQSPLHF
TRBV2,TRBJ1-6,CASSDIGAGNSPLHF
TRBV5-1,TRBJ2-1,CASSLATVAEQFF
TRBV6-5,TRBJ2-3,CASSPPGLAGSAQYF
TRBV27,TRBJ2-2,CASSLSYTGELFF
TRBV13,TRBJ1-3,CASSLRTGSFLSGNTIYF
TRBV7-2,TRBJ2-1,CASSLTGTGEFF
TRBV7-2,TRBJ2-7,CASSLYDYEQYF
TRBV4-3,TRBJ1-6,CASSQSRDSPLHF
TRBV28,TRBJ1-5,CASVGKQGSNQPQHF
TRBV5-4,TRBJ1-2,CASSPGITIGYTF